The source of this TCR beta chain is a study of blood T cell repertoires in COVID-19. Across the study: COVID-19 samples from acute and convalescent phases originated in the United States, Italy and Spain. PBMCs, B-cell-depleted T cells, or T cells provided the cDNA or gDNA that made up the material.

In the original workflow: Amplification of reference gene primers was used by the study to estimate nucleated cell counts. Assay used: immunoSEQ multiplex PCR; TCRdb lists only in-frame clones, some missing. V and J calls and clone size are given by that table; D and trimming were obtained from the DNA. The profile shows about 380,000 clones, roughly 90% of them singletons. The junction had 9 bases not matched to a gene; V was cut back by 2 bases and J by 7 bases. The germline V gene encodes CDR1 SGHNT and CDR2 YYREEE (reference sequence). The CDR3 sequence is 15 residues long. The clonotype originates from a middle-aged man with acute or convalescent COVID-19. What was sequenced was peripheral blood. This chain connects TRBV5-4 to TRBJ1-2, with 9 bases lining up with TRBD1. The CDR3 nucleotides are TGTGCCAGCAGCTTAGTGGGACAGGGCGCTGTTGGCTACACCTTC. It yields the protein CASSLVGQGAVGYTF.